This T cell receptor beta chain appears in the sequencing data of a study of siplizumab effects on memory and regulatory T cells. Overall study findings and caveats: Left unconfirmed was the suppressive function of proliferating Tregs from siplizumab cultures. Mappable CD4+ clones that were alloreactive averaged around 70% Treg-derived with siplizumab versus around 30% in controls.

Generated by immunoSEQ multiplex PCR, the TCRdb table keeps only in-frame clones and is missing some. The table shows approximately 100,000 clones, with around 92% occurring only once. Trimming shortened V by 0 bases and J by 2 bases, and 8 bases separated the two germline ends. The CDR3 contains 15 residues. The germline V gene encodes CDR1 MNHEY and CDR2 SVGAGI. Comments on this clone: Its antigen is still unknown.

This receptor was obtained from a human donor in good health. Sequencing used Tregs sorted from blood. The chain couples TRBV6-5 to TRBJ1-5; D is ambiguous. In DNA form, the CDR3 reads TGTGCCAGCAGTTACTCGATGCAGGGCAATCAGCCCCAGCATTTT. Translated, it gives CASSYSMQGNQPQHF.